A selection of T cell receptor beta chains follows, all from one sample in a study of blood T cell repertoires in COVID-19. Sequenced by immunoSEQ multiplex PCR; TCRdb stores in-frame clones only, minus some. Here the sample spans 200,000 or so clones, roughly nine tenths being singletons. The sample was peripheral blood. These TCRs come from a man aged 65 to 85 with active or convalescent COVID-19. Both conserved end residues are part of each CDR3. A D gene is named only where the DNA matches it firmly. The size entry is marked missing in some rows and otherwise reads once, few, many or a size class.

j_call: TRBJ1-3
clone_size: .
v_call: TRBV28
d_call: .
cdr3_aa: CAVPAPGLGNTIYF
cdr3_nt: TGTGCCGTACCTGCACCGGGACTCGGAAACACCATATATTTT

j_call: TRBJ2-1
clone_size: .
v_call: TRBV29-1
d_call: TRBD1
cdr3_aa: CSVAAGTGAYEQFF
cdr3_nt: TGCAGCGTTGCCGCGGGGACAGGGGCCTATGAGCAGTTCTTC

j_call: TRBJ2-3
clone_size: .
v_call: TRBV6-2/TRBV6-3
d_call: TRBD1
cdr3_aa: CASSSNPGQGLNTQYF
cdr3_nt: TGTGCCAGCAGTTCTAACCCGGGACAGGGTTTGAATACGCAGTATTTT

j_call: TRBJ2-7
clone_size: .
v_call: TRBV5-1
d_call: .
cdr3_aa: CASSYSGEQYF
cdr3_nt: TGCGCCAGCAGCTACTCGGGCGAGCAGTACTTC

j_call: TRBJ2-1
clone_size: .
v_call: TRBV10-3
d_call: .
cdr3_aa: CAISVRTRYNEQFF
cdr3_nt: TGTGCCATCAGTGTCAGGACAAGGTACAATGAGCAGTTCTTC

j_call: TRBJ2-7
clone_size: .
v_call: TRBV4-3
d_call: .
cdr3_aa: CASSQGPRDYEQYF
cdr3_nt: TGCGCCAGCAGCCAAGGCCCCAGGGACTACGAGCAGTACTTC

j_call: TRBJ1-1
clone_size: .
v_call: TRBV28
d_call: TRBD1
cdr3_aa: CASSSWGQYLTEAFF
cdr3_nt: TGTGCCAGCAGTTCCTGGGGACAGTATCTCACTGAAGCTTTCTTT

j_call: TRBJ1-6
clone_size: .
v_call: TRBV19
d_call: .
cdr3_aa: CASSPVAGGLHF
cdr3_nt: TGTGCCAGTAGTCCAGTCGCGGGGGGCCTCCACTTT

j_call: TRBJ2-1
clone_size: .
v_call: TRBV15
d_call: .
cdr3_aa: CATSRSFNPREGEQFF
cdr3_nt: TGTGCCACCAGCCGCAGCTTCAACCCCAGGGAAGGTGAGCAGTTCTTC

j_call: TRBJ1-5
clone_size: few
v_call: TRBV9
d_call: TRBD1
cdr3_aa: CASSVERDHPLHRGDGNQPQHF
cdr3_nt: TGTGCCAGCAGCGTAGAAAGGGACCACCCTTTGCACAGGGGCGATGGCAATCAGCCCCAGCATTTT

j_call: TRBJ2-7
clone_size: once
v_call: TRBV6-5
d_call: TRBD1
cdr3_aa: CASSYGGGRGLSHF
cdr3_nt: TGTGCCAGCAGTTACGGGGGTGGAAGGGGGCTTTCCCACTTC

j_call: TRBJ2-7
clone_size: .
v_call: TRBV6-5
d_call: .
cdr3_aa: CASTQGSSYEQYF
cdr3_nt: TGTGCCAGCACGCAGGGGAGCTCCTACGAGCAGTACTTC

j_call: TRBJ2-2
clone_size: .
v_call: TRBV7-2
d_call: .
cdr3_aa: CASSLQGVGTGELFF
cdr3_nt: TGTGCCAGCAGCTTACAAGGGGTCGGAACCGGGGAGCTGTTTTTT

j_call: TRBJ2-1
clone_size: .
v_call: TRBV9
d_call: .
cdr3_aa: CASSANERTNEQFF
cdr3_nt: TGTGCCAGCAGCGCAAACGAGCGGACCAATGAGCAGTTCTTC

j_call: TRBJ2-7
clone_size: .
v_call: TRBV4-1
d_call: TRBD1
cdr3_aa: CASSQAQGLYEQYF
cdr3_nt: TGCGCCAGCAGCCAGGCACAGGGGTTGTACGAGCAGTACTTC

j_call: TRBJ1-1
clone_size: .
v_call: TRBV2
d_call: .
cdr3_aa: CASSEIGLTNTEAFF
cdr3_nt: TGTGCCAGCAGTGAAATAGGACTTACCAACACTGAAGCTTTCTTT

j_call: TRBJ2-1
clone_size: .
v_call: TRBV9
d_call: TRBD2
cdr3_aa: CASLPGTSGSMSEQFF
cdr3_nt: TGTGCCAGCTTGCCCGGGACTAGCGGGAGTATGAGTGAGCAGTTCTTC

j_call: TRBJ2-2
clone_size: .
v_call: TRBV7-2
d_call: .
cdr3_aa: CASSLFAYGAGSGTGELFF
cdr3_nt: TGTGCCAGCAGCTTATTCGCGTATGGCGCGGGGTCTGGTACCGGGGAGCTGTTTTTT

j_call: TRBJ2-3
clone_size: .
v_call: TRBV10-2
d_call: TRBD2
cdr3_aa: CASSESPIAGGPNTQYF
cdr3_nt: TGCGCCAGCAGTGAGTCCCCTATAGCGGGAGGGCCGAATACGCAGTATTTT

j_call: TRBJ2-7
clone_size: few
v_call: TRBV5-1
d_call: TRBD1
cdr3_aa: CASSSRTGENLESYGQYF
cdr3_nt: TGCGCCAGCAGCTCGAGGACAGGGGAGAATCTAGAATCGTACGGGCAGTACTTC

j_call: TRBJ2-7
clone_size: .
v_call: TRBV2
d_call: .
cdr3_aa: CASSAQGAYEQYF
cdr3_nt: TGTGCCAGCAGTGCTCAGGGCGCCTACGAGCAGTACTTC

j_call: TRBJ2-1
clone_size: .
v_call: TRBV7-2
d_call: TRBD2
cdr3_aa: CASSLVSGGPHNEQFF
cdr3_nt: TGTGCCAGCAGCTTAGTGTCGGGAGGGCCGCACAATGAGCAGTTCTTC

j_call: TRBJ2-5
clone_size: .
v_call: TRBV9
d_call: .
cdr3_aa: CASSVGKDFGVTQYF
cdr3_nt: TGTGCCAGCAGCGTAGGGAAGGACTTCGGCGTGACCCAGTACTTC

j_call: TRBJ1-1
clone_size: .
v_call: TRBV11-2
d_call: .
cdr3_aa: CASSPPRGWNTEAFF
cdr3_nt: TGTGCCAGCAGCCCTCCCCGGGGGTGGAACACTGAAGCTTTCTTT

j_call: TRBJ2-3
clone_size: .
v_call: TRBV5-4
d_call: TRBD2
cdr3_aa: CASSPTSDTDTQYF
cdr3_nt: TGTGCCAGCAGCCCTACTAGCGACACAGATACGCAGTATTTT

j_call: TRBJ2-3
clone_size: once
v_call: TRBV28
d_call: TRBD2
cdr3_aa: CASSSGGAIDTQYF
cdr3_nt: TGTGCCAGCAGTAGCGGGGGGGCAATAGATACGCAGTATTTT

j_call: TRBJ1-1
clone_size: .
v_call: TRBV6-5
d_call: TRBD1
cdr3_aa: CASFTTGYGTEAFF
cdr3_nt: TGTGCCAGCTTCACGACAGGGTATGGGACTGAAGCTTTCTTT

j_call: TRBJ2-7
clone_size: .
v_call: TRBV7-9
d_call: .
cdr3_aa: CASSLGPGSGEQYF
cdr3_nt: TGTGCCAGCAGCTTAGGACCGGGATCGGGGGAGCAGTACTTC

j_call: TRBJ2-7
clone_size: .
v_call: TRBV7-2
d_call: .
cdr3_aa: CASSLWQTASYEQYF
cdr3_nt: TGTGCCAGCAGCTTATGGCAGACAGCCAGCTACGAGCAGTACTTC

j_call: TRBJ2-7
clone_size: .
v_call: TRBV10-2
d_call: .
cdr3_aa: CASKPRTNDHEQYF
cdr3_nt: TGCGCCAGCAAACCCCGGACTAACGACCACGAGCAGTACTTC

j_call: TRBJ1-4
clone_size: .
v_call: TRBV5-1
d_call: .
cdr3_aa: CASSFGGGETNEKLFF
cdr3_nt: TGCGCCAGCAGCTTTGGCGGCGGGGAAACTAATGAAAAACTGTTTTTT

j_call: TRBJ2-1
clone_size: .
v_call: TRBV19
d_call: .
cdr3_aa: CASSIVAGPNNEQFF
cdr3_nt: TGTGCCAGTAGTATAGTGGCGGGGCCAAACAATGAGCAGTTCTTC

j_call: TRBJ1-6
clone_size: few
v_call: TRBV9
d_call: TRBD1
cdr3_aa: CASSSRQGGDSPLHF
cdr3_nt: TGTGCCAGCAGCTCCCGACAGGGTGGCGATTCACCCCTCCACTTT